These 24 T cell receptor beta chains were all obtained from the same sample, sequenced in a study of sequential checkpoint blockade in melanoma. Treatment denoted: randomized to nivolumab then ipilimumab (arm A) or the reverse (arm B). Using immunoSEQ multiplex PCR, the repertoire was profiled, and TCRdb retains in-frame clones only, with some absent. The table includes more than 25,000 clones, about 89% detected once. The sample consisted of CD8+ T cells sorted from blood (inferred from file names), taken from a patient given nivolumab and ipilimumab in sequence. The receptors stem from a human donor with melanoma.

This rearrangement joins TRBV9 to TRBJ2-2, with 9 bases fitting TRBD2. V gave up 7 bases and J gave up 5 bases; unmatched junction bases: 21. The CDR3 runs 19 residues. The germline CDR1 and CDR2 sequences are SGDLS and YYNGEE. The CDR3 region has the DNA TGTGCCAGCTCACCGGGGTTGGTAGCGGGGGTTCCGGGTACCGGGGAGCTGTTTTTT. Protein product: CASSPGLVAGVPGTGELFF.

The chain carries TRBV4-2 and TRBJ1-5; TRBD1 might be the D (5 bases). V dropped 1 base and J dropped 0 bases, with 13 bases sitting between them. The CDR3 contains 17 residues. The germline V gene encodes CDR1 LGHNA and CDR2 YNFKEQ. In nucleotides, the CDR3 is TGTGCCAGCAGCCAAGCAGGGATCGAACATAGCAATCAGCCCCAGCATTTT. Its protein product is CASSQAGIEHSNQPQHF.

The rearrangement joins TRBV4-2 to TRBJ2-7; 7 bases align to TRBD2. There are 17 residues in the CDR3. J lost 3 bases, V lost 1 base, and 12 bases had no gene match. Germline V lookup: CDR1 LGHNA, CDR2 YNFKEQ. CDR3 coding DNA: TGTGCCAGCAGCCAAGCACCACTAGCGACCAACGACTACGAGCAGTACTTC. Amino acid sequence: CASSQAPLATNDYEQYF.

The V and J genes are TRBV7-9 and TRBJ2-5, with D uncertain. The V gene lost 3 bases and the J gene lost 5 bases, with 10 bases spanning the gap. Germline V gives CDR1 SEHNR, CDR2 FQNEAQ (reference sequence). This CDR3 region has 13 residues. CDR3 nucleotides: TGTGCCAGCAGCTTGTCGGTTTGGGAGACCCAGTACTTC. Translated: CASSLSVWETQYF.

This chain connects TRBV11-2 to TRBJ2-7; the D is unclear. The CDR3 is 12 residues long. Germline CDR1 and CDR2: SGHAT and FQNNGV. Trimming left V 5 bases short and J 5 bases short, with 10 bases between. CDR3 in amino acids: CASSRTKNEQYF. In DNA, the CDR3 is TGTGCCAGCAGCCGAACAAAAAACGAGCAGTACTTC.

This clone has a single count. The chain links TRBV5-1 to TRBJ1-5, with TRBD1 matching over 8 bases. With V trimmed by 4 bases and J by 4 bases, 4 bases remained unmatched. The CDR3 has 14 amino acids. The germline gives CDR1 SGHRS, CDR2 YFSETQ. CDR3 protein: CASSPTGGNQPQHF. CDR3 bases: TGCGCCAGCAGCCCTACAGGGGGTAATCAGCCCCAGCATTTT.

The chain recombines TRBV4-1 with TRBJ2-3, with unresolved D. Germline values: CDR1 MGHRA, CDR2 YSYEKL. With 0 bases removed from V and 1 base from J, the gap between germline ends came to 14 bases. This CDR3 has 17 residues. CDR3 DNA sequence: TGCGCCAGCAGCCAAGATTGGGCAGGCAGAGGCACAGATACGCAGTATTTT. The encoded protein is CASSQDWAGRGTDTQYF.

V and J are TRBV5-4 and TRBJ1-6, with D maybe TRBD1 (6 bases). CDR3 length equals 14 residues. Per germline, CDR1 SGHNT and CDR2 YYREEE (reference sequence). V was clipped by 2 bases and J by 7 bases, with 10 bases between them. CDR3 nucleotide sequence: TGTGCCAGCAGCTTAGGGGGTCGAAATTCACCCCTCCACTTT. This encodes CASSLGGRNSPLHF.

V gene TRBV19 combines with J gene TRBJ1-3; TRBD1 is a possible D gene (6 bases). Germline values: CDR1 LNHDA, CDR2 SQIVND (reference sequence). The CDR3 runs 13 residues. V was trimmed by 7 bases and J by 1 base, leaving 8 bases between them. CDR3 sequence reads: CASTGASGNTIYF. The CDR3 nucleotides are TGTGCCAGTACAGGGGCTTCTGGAAACACCATATATTTT.

V gene TRBV6-5 combines with J gene TRBJ1-4; the D gene is possibly TRBD1 (5 bases). This CDR3 spans 12 amino acids. Trimming pared 6 bases from V and 10 bases from J, leaving 12 bases between. Germline CDR1 and CDR2: MNHEY and SVGAGI. Here the CDR3 DNA reads TGTGCCAGCAGCCCGGGGGGGGGAAAACTGTTTTTT. It is translated as CASSPGGGKLFF.

Only one count was recorded for this clone. The rearrangement links TRBV27 to TRBJ1-6; 10 positions agree with TRBD1. This CDR3 spans 15 amino acids. From germline, CDR1 is MNHEY and CDR2 SMNVEV (reference sequence). V shed 5 bases, J shed 7 bases, and the junction held 5 bases outside the gene matches. The CDR3 DNA reads TGTGCCAGCAGTCCCGGACAGGGGGTAAATTCACCCCTCCACTTT. Translated: CASSPGQGVNSPLHF.

This chain links TRBV5-6 with TRBJ2-7, with TRBD2 identical over 7 bases. The CDR3 has 15 residues. V lost 1 base to trimming and J lost 7 bases; unmatched junction nucleotides: 11. Germline assignment: CDR1 SGHDT and CDR2 YYEEEE. CDR3 coding DNA: TGTGCCAGCAGCTTGATGGCGGGAGTTCGGTTGGAGCAGTACTTC. Protein sequence: CASSLMAGVRLEQYF.

This chain links TRBV30 with TRBJ2-3; tentatively, D is TRBD1 (6 bases). There are 17 residues in the CDR3. From germline, CDR1 is GTSNPN and CDR2 SVGIG (reference sequence). The ends were cut back, 0 bases at V and 4 bases at J, with 20 bases in the middle. The chain's CDR3 is CAWSVRLGAGRSDTQYF. The CDR3 region has the DNA TGTGCCTGGAGTGTAAGATTGGGGGCAGGGAGATCAGATACGCAGTATTTT.

The V gene is TRBV28, the J gene TRBJ2-1, with 16 bases identical to TRBD2. The germline CDR1 and CDR2 sequences are MDHEN and SYDVKM. This CDR3 comprises 22 residues. The junction had 20 bases not matched to a gene; V was cut back by 6 bases and J by 3 bases. The chain's CDR3 is CASSSQDLTGTSGRAGYNEQFF. In DNA, the CDR3 is TGTGCCAGCAGCTCCCAGGACTTGACCGGGACTAGCGGGAGGGCCGGCTACAATGAGCAGTTCTTC.

V is TRBV4-2 and J is TRBJ2-3; 9 bases align to TRBD2. Unmatched junction bases numbered 4, after V lost 1 base and J lost 2 bases. The CDR3 runs to 16 residues. CDR1 is LGHNA, CDR2 YNFKEQ, per germline. This chain's CDR3 is CASSQVAGGVTDTQYF. CDR3 DNA sequence: TGTGCCAGCAGCCAAGTGGCGGGGGGGGTCACAGATACGCAGTATTTT.

The rearrangement uses TRBV2 and TRBJ2-1, with 8 bases that match TRBD1. This CDR3 comprises 14 residues. V was clipped by 9 bases and J by 0 bases; unmatched bases: 4. Germline V lookup: CDR1 SNHLY, CDR2 FYNNEI. In nucleotides, the CDR3 is TGTGCCAGGACAGGGGACTTCTCCTACAATGAGCAGTTCTTC. It yields the protein CARTGDFSYNEQFF.

V is TRBV9 and J is TRBJ2-2; 12 bases fit TRBD2. V shed 3 bases and J 7 bases; nucleotides not matched to a gene: 7. From germline, CDR1 is SGDLS and CDR2 YYNGEE. This CDR3 has 16 residues. CDR3 coding DNA: TGTGCCAGCAGCGGCTCTAGCGGGGGGGCCGTCGGGGAGCTGTTTTTT. The encoded protein is CASSGSSGGAVGELFF.

This clone appeared once. This rearrangement joins TRBV7-9 to TRBJ1-1, with a tentative D call TRBD1 (6 bases). The CDR3 extends over 16 amino acids. Germline V gene data show CDR1 as SEHNR and CDR2 as FQNEAQ (reference sequence). V lost 4 bases and J lost 11, with 26 bases in between. Here the CDR3 reads CASSSMTGGLPGGAFF. The CDR3 DNA reads as TGTGCCAGCAGCTCAATGACAGGCGGTTTACCCGGCGGGGCTTTCTTT.

The V call is TRBV13, the J call TRBJ1-3; 8 bases align to TRBD1. This CDR3 contains 17 residues. Germline CDR1 and CDR2: PRHDT and FYEKMQ (reference sequence). The J segment lost 0 bases and the V segment lost 4 bases, leaving 8 bases of the junction unmatched. CDR3 amino acids: CASSSNRGDASGNTIYF. CDR3 nucleotide sequence: TGTGCCAGCAGCTCGAACAGGGGGGACGCCTCTGGAAACACCATATATTTT.

The chain recombines TRBV4-3 with TRBJ1-1; 7 positions agree with TRBD1. This CDR3 spans 16 amino acids. Germline V CDR1 and CDR2: LGHNA, YSLEER. With V trimmed by 0 bases and J by 7 bases, 11 bases remained unmatched. The CDR3 loop is CASSQDGDSSGGEAFF. The CDR3 DNA follows: TGCGCCAGCAGCCAAGATGGGGATTCATCAGGGGGTGAAGCTTTCTTT.

The genes are TRBV4-3 and TRBJ2-2, with D tentatively TRBD2 (6 bases). Per germline, CDR1 LGHNA and CDR2 YSLEER. The CDR3 runs to 14 residues. The ends were cut back, 1 base at V and 4 bases at J, with 7 bases in the middle. CDR3 loop: CASSQGRVTGELFF. DNA for the CDR3: TGCGCCAGCAGCCAAGGGAGGGTCACCGGGGAGCTGTTTTTT.

The chain combines TRBV11-2 with TRBJ1-1, with TRBD1 as a possible D gene (6 bases). This CDR3 region has 14 residues. Germline V gene lookup returns CDR1 SGHAT and CDR2 FQNNGV. Trimming stripped 8 bases from V and 4 bases from J, with 17 bases between. The CDR3 sequence: CASYFGGGSTEAFF. CDR3 in DNA: TGTGCCAGCTATTTCGGGGGGGGCAGCACTGAAGCTTTCTTT.

The DNA of the CDR3 is TGTGCCAGTAGTATAGATCAGGGGGGCTCCTACAATGAGCAGTTCTTC. Translation gives CASSIDQGGSYNEQFF. The chain carries TRBV19 and TRBJ2-1; tentative D call: TRBD1 (7 bases). Germline-derived CDR1 and CDR2 are LNHDA and SQIVND (reference sequence). V shed 0 bases and J shed 0 bases, with 9 bases lying between them. CDR3 length: 16 residues.

J is TRBJ1-2 and V is TRBV6-5, with 9 bases aligning to TRBD1. Germline trimming cut 5 bases from V and 8 bases from J; bases unmatched to any gene: 9. Germline V gene lookup returns CDR1 MNHEY and CDR2 SVGAGI. The CDR3 spans 14 residues. CDR3 in amino acids: CASSGAGTGIGYTF. In nucleotides, the CDR3 is TGTGCCAGCAGTGGGGCCGGGACAGGGATCGGCTACACCTTC.